This is a list of T cell receptor beta chains from one sample in a study of blood T cell repertoires in COVID-19. Profiled with immunoSEQ multiplex PCR; TCRdb holds only in-frame clones, not every one. Of 90,000 to 100,000 clones listed, over 70% are singletons. The material sequenced was peripheral blood. Source of these receptors: a woman of 80 years or more with acute or convalescent COVID-19. Both conserved end residues are trimmed from each CDR3.

j_call,v_call,cdr3_aa
TRBJ2-1,TRBV10-1,ASTAGTGGRNEQF
TRBJ2-1,TRBV5-4,ASSVGTSGIYNEQF
TRBJ2-5,TRBV7-2,ASSASGGTGDQY
TRBJ1-5,TRBV2,ASSPTGGDNQPQH
TRBJ1-1,TRBV29-1,SVEEATEAF
TRBJ2-1,TRBV28,ASSSSQGNYNEQF
TRBJ2-2,TRBV7-8,ASSFNGQGADGELF
TRBJ2-7,TRBV15,ATSRDLGQGVEQY
TRBJ2-5,TRBV11-2,ASSWGGRLQETQY
TRBJ1-1,TRBV4-3,ASSQDKGPAATEAF
TRBJ1-1,TRBV9,ASSVTGGIVRNTEAF
TRBJ2-1,TRBV11-2,ASSSGEGGGRSSYNEQF
TRBJ2-1,TRBV3-1/TRBV3-2,ASSPTGYNEQF
TRBJ2-5,TRBV5-5,ASSLSNSQGTQY
TRBJ1-2,TRBV5-1,ASSFNRGPDFYGYT
TRBJ1-2,TRBV6-6,ASRRRGQGQANYGYT
TRBJ2-2,TRBV24-1,ATSGASSSNTGELF
TRBJ1-4,TRBV5-1,ASSLDGTRAEKLF
TRBJ1-3,TRBV28,ASSFDRPIDSGNTIY
TRBJ1-2,TRBV4-2,ASSQSQADSNYGYT
TRBJ1-1,TRBV28,ASTGTGTGYGFGEAF
TRBJ2-5,TRBV5-1,ASSNGLAGGQETQY
TRBJ1-2,TRBV24-1,ATSESPQGRGYT
TRBJ2-5,TRBV14,ASSQGAFKTQY